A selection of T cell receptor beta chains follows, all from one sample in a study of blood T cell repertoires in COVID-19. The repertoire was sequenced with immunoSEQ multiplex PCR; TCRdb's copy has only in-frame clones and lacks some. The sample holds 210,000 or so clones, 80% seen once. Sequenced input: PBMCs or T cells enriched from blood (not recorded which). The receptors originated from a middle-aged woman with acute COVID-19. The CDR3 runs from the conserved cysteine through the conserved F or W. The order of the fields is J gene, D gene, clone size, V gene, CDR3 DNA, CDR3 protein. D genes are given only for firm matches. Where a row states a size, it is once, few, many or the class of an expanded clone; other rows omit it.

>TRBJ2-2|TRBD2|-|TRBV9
TGTGCCAGCAGCTTTCGGAAACCCGGGACTAGCGGATCCTTGAACACCGGGGAGCTGTTTTTT
CASSFRKPGTSGSLNTGELFF
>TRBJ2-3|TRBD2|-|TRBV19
TGTGCCGGAGGGGCTAGCGGGAGGCTTAGCACAGATACGCAGTATTTT
CAGGASGRLSTDTQYF
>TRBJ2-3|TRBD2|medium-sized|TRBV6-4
TGTGCCAGCAGTGACGGGACTAGCGGGGGGGCAGATACGCAGTATTTT
CASSDGTSGGADTQYF
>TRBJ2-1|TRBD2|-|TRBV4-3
TGCGCCAGCAGCCAAGACGAAGCGGGAACATTACACAATGAGCAGTTCTTC
CASSQDEAGTLHNEQFF
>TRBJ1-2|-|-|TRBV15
TGTGCCACCAGCAGAGATTCCTCGACAGATGGCTACACCTTC
CATSRDSSTDGYTF
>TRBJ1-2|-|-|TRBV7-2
TGTGCCAGCAGCTCAAGACAGGCAGCTAACTATGGCTACACCTTC
CASSSRQAANYGYTF
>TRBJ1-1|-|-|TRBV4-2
TGTGCCAGCAGCCAAGTGACCCTGGACTACACTGAAGCTTTCTTT
CASSQVTLDYTEAFF
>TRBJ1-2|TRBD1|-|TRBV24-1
TGTGCCACCAGTGATTCATCGACAGGGGGAGTGTATGGCTACACCTTC
CATSDSSTGGVYGYTF
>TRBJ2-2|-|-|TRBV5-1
TGCGCCAGCAGCTTAGGGAGTAAACCCGGGGAGCTGTTTTTT
CASSLGSKPGELFF
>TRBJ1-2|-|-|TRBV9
TGTGCCAGCAGCGTAGCTCTCCTCAACTATGGCTACACCTTC
CASSVALLNYGYTF
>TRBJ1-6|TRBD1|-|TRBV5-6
TGTGCCAGCAGTCCGGGACAGGCGCTCTATAATTCACCCCTCCACTTT
CASSPGQALYNSPLHF
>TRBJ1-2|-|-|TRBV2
TGTGCCAGCAACGCGAACCCTTTAGGGGTGAACAACTATGGCTACACCTTC
CASNANPLGVNNYGYTF
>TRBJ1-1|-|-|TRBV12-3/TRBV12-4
TGTGCCAGCAGTTCCACGGGGGTCACTGAAGCTTTCTTT
CASSSTGVTEAFF
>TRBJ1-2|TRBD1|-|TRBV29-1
TGCAGCGTGGGACAGGGGGCGTCTAACTATGGCTACACCTTC
CSVGQGASNYGYTF
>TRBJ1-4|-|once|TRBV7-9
TGTGCCAGCAGCTTAGCGGGAGAGCCGGGTGAAAAACTGTTTTTT
CASSLAGEPGEKLFF
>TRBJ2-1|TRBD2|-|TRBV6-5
TGTGCCAGCAGTTGGACTAGCGGGAGATCTAATGAGCAGTTCTTC
CASSWTSGRSNEQFF